This TCR beta chain was sequenced in a study of CD8 T cells in ankylosing spondylitis. Study-wide points: In peripheral blood, disease-linked CD8+ clones occurred at relatively low frequencies. A motif in TCR beta, a set of several highly homologous variants, appeared characteristic of ankylosing spondylitis blood. Matched ankylosing spondylitis synovial fluid reportedly showed significant enrichment of disease-linked clones.

It was by quantitative 5'-RACE with molecular barcodes that TCR beta libraries were made. TCRdb ran MiXCR on the 5' RACE reads and lists one entry per CDR3 protein. The table lists fewer than 250,000 distinct CDR3 sequences, approximately 16% of them singletons. This clonotype has more than one count but fewer than ten. Antigen: not known. Material for sequencing was blood, either unsorted or a sorted T cell fraction (not recorded which). The receptor was isolated from a male donor with ankylosing spondylitis.

The CDR3 region has the DNA TGCAGTGCTCGGGACATCTCTGGAAACACCATATATTTT. Encoded protein: CSARDISGNTIYF. The V call is TRBV20-1, the J call TRBJ1-3; TRBD1 might be the D (6 bases). The ends were cut back, 5 bases at V and 0 bases at J, with 8 bases in the middle. CDR3 length: 13 amino acids. Germline V gene sequence: CDR1 DFQATT, CDR2 SNEGSKA (reference sequence).